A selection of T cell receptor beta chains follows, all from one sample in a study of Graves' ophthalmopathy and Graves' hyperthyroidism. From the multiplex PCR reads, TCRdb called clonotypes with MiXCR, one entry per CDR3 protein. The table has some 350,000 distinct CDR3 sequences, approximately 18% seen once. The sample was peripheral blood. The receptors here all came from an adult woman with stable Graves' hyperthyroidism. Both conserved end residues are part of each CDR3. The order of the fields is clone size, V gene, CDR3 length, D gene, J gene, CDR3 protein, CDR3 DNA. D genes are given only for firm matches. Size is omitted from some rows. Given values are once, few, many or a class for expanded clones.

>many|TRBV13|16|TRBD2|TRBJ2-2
CASSRTQRDATGELFF
TGTGCCAGCAGCCGAACCCAGCGGGATGCCACCGGGGAGCTGTTTTTT
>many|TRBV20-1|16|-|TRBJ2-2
CSARGDPTVGAGELFF
TGCAGTGCTAGAGGGGATCCCACAGTTGGGGCCGGGGAGCTGTTTTTT
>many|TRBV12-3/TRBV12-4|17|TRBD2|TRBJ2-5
CASTTGGLAGIRETQYF
TGTGCCAGCACTACTGGGGGACTAGCGGGAATAAGGGAGACCCAGTACTTC
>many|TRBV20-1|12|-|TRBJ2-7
CSGRASSYEQYF
TGCAGTGGGCGGGCCTCCTCCTACGAGCAGTACTTC
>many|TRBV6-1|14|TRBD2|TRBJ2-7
CASSPVAGSYEQYF
TGTGCCAGCAGTCCCGTAGCGGGGTCCTACGAGCAGTACTTC
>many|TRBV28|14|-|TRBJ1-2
CASSFMGAYYGYTF
TGTGCCAGCAGTTTCATGGGCGCTTACTATGGCTACACCTTC
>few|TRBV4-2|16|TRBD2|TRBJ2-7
CASSQDTSGPSYEQYF
TGTGCCAGCAGCCAAGATACTAGCGGACCCTCCTACGAGCAGTACTTC
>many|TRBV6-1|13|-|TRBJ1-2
CASEGYMGYGYTF
TGTGCCAGCGAGGGGTACATGGGGTATGGCTACACCTTC
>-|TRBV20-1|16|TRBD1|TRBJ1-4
CSARGQGGVSFEKLFF
TGCAGTGCTAGAGGTCAAGGGGGCGTGTCATTTGAAAAACTGTTTTTT
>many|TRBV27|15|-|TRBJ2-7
CASSWSRTVIYEQYF
TGTGCCAGCAGTTGGTCCCGGACAGTCATCTACGAGCAGTACTTC
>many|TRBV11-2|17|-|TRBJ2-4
CASSPDPGLSAKNIQYF
TGTGCCAGCAGCCCAGACCCAGGTCTATCGGCCAAAAACATTCAGTACTTC
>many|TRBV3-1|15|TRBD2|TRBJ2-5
CASSGIAGAIETQYF
TGTGCCAGCAGCGGAATTGCGGGAGCAATAGAGACCCAGTACTTC
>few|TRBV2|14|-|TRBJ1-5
CASRGGTASQPQHF
TGTGCCAGCAGAGGGGGGACCGCGAGTCAGCCCCAGCATTTT
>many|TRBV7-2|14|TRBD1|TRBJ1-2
CASSPSTGGGGYTF
TGTGCCAGCAGCCCGTCGACAGGGGGCGGGGGCTACACCTTC
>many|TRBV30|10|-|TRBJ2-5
CACNKETQYF
TGTGCCTGTAATAAAGAGACCCAGTACTTC
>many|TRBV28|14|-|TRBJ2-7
CASRMTVLGYEQYF
TGTGCCAGCAGGATGACAGTGCTTGGCTACGAGCAGTACTTC
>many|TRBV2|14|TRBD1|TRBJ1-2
CASSGTGILYGYTF
TGTGCCAGCAGTGGGACAGGGATCCTCTATGGCTACACCTTC
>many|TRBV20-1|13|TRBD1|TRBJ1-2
CSTSTGAGYGYTF
TGCAGTACCTCAACAGGGGCGGGCTATGGCTACACCTTC
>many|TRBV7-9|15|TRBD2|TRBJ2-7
CASSPPSGRRDEQYF
TGTGCCAGCAGTCCACCTAGCGGGAGAAGAGACGAGCAGTACTTC
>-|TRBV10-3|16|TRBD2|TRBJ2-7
CAISVLAGGGGHEQYF
TGTGCCATCAGTGTACTAGCGGGAGGAGGAGGGCACGAGCAGTACTTC
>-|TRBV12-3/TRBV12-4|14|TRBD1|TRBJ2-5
CASSLETGRETQYF
TGTGCCAGCAGTTTAGAGACAGGGCGGGAGACCCAGTACTTC
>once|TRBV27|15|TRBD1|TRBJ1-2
CASTYSGQGSSGYTF
TGTGCCAGCACTTATTCGGGACAGGGAAGTAGTGGCTACACCTTC
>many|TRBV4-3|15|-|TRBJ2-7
CASSQELATVYEQYF
TGCGCCAGCAGCCAAGAGCTAGCGACAGTTTACGAGCAGTACTTC
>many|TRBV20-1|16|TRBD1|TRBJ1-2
CSANPDSGQGLAGYTF
TGCAGTGCCAACCCCGATTCGGGACAGGGGCTCGCTGGCTACACCTTC
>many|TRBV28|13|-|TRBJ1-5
CASSSKVGQPQHF
TGTGCCAGCAGTTCGAAGGTTGGGCAGCCCCAGCATTTT
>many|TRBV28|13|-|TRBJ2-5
CASSYRDGETQYF
TGTGCCAGCTCGTACAGGGATGGAGAGACCCAGTACTTC
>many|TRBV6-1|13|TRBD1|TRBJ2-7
CASSAGTGGEQYF
TGTGCCAGCAGTGCCGGGACAGGGGGTGAGCAGTACTTC
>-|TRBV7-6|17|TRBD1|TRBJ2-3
CASSLAFRGRDPDTQYF
TGTGCCAGCAGCTTAGCGTTCAGGGGGCGCGATCCAGATACGCAGTATTTT
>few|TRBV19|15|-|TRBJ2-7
CASSIATDASYEQYF
TGTGCCAGTAGTATTGCGACAGACGCCTCCTACGAGCAGTACTTC
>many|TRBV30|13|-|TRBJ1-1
CAWSVWGNTEAFF
TGTGCCTGGAGTGTATGGGGGAACACTGAAGCTTTCTTT
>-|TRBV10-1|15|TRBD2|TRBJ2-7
CASSPLGAGDDEQYF
TGCGCCAGCAGCCCATTAGGAGCGGGAGATGATGAGCAGTACTTC
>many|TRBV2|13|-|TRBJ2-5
CASTLLRQETQYF
TGTGCCAGCACCCTACTTAGACAAGAGACCCAGTACTTC
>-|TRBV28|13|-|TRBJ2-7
CASSLELPYEQYF
TGTGCCAGCAGTTTAGAACTGCCTTACGAGCAGTACTTC
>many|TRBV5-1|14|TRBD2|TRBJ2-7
CASMGGSGDYEQYF
TGCGCCAGCATGGGCGGGAGTGGAGACTACGAGCAGTACTTC
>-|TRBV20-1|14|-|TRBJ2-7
CSAQIPGSAYEQYF
TGCAGTGCCCAAATCCCAGGTTCCGCCTACGAGCAGTACTTC
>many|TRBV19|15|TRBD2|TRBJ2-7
CASSLLAGGIYEQYF
TGTGCCAGTAGTCTTCTAGCGGGAGGGATCTACGAGCAGTACTTC
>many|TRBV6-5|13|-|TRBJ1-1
CASRRGQGTEAFF
TGTGCCAGCAGAAGGGGCCAGGGGACTGAAGCTTTCTTT
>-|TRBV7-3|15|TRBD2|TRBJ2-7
CASSYGTSEPYEQYF
TGTGCCAGCAGCTATGGGACTAGCGAGCCCTACGAGCAGTACTTC
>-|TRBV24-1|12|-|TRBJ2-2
CATQGGTGELFF
TGTGCCACTCAGGGGGGCACCGGGGAGCTGTTTTTT
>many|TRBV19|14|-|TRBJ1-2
CASSQSGEKYGYTF
TGTGCCAGTAGCCAGTCGGGGGAAAAGTATGGCTACACCTTC
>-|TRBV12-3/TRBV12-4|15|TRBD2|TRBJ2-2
CASRSLADGVRELFF
TGTGCCAGCAGGTCACTAGCGGATGGGGTCCGGGAGCTGTTTTTT
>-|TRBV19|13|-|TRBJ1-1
CASSIDLGGDAFF
TGTGCCAGTAGTATAGACCTGGGGGGCGACGCTTTCTTT